This T cell receptor beta chain was profiled in a study of cytomegalovirus exposure and HLA in healthy donors. This clone has only a few counts. The antigen remains unidentified. General study findings and limits: Per published reports, the classifier diagnosed cytomegalovirus status with high specificity and sensitivity. Most TCR beta V segments were productive about 87% or about 30% of the time in an earlier analysis.

60 Vbeta and 13 Jbeta primers were used in PCR. Assay: immunoSEQ multiplex PCR; the TCRdb copy retains only in-frame clones and omits some. Here the sample spans about 64,000 clones, more than 60% being singletons. The receptor was isolated from a male donor in good health and CMV-seropositive. What was sequenced was PBMCs.

The CDR3 DNA follows: TGTGCCAGCAGTGCCCTTGGACTAGCGGGGGGGCCCACCGGGGAGCTGTTTTTT. It specifies CASSALGLAGGPTGELFF. The chain couples TRBV2 to TRBJ2-2, with TRBD2 matching 15 bases. The ends lost 4 bases at V and 4 bases at J; junction bases unmatched: 7. The CDR3 runs 18 residues. Germline V gene lookup returns CDR1 SNHLY and CDR2 FYNNEI. Full variable domain (outside the CDR3, taken from reference TRBV2 and TRBJ2-2): EPEVTQTPSHQVTQMGQEVILRCVPISNHLYFYWYRQILGQKVEFLVSFYNNEISEKSEIFDDQFSVERPDGSNFTLKIRSTKLEDSAMYFCASSALGLAGGPTGELFFGEGSRLTVL.